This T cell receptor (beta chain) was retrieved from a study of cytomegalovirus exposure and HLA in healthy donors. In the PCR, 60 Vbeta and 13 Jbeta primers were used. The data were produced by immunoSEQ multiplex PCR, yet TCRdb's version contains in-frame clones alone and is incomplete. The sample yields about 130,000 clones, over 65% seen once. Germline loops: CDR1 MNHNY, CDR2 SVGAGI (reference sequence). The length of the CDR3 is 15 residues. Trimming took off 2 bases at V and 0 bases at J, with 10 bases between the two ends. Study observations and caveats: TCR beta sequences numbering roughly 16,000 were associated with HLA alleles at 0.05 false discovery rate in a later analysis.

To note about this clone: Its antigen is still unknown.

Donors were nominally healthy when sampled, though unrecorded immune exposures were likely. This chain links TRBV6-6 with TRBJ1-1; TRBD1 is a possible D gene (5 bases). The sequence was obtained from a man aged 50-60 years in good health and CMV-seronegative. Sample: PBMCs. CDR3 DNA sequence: TGTGCCAGCAGTTACCGTCAGGGCCTGAACACTGAAGCTTTCTTT. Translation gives CASSYRQGLNTEAFF.